These 27 T cell receptor beta chains were all obtained from the same sample, sequenced in a study of Graves' ophthalmopathy and Graves' hyperthyroidism. For repertoire sequencing, the TCR beta CDR3 regions were amplified from RNA transcripts. Second-round multiplex PCR came after first-round RT-PCR with HTBI primers. In TCRdb, the multiplex PCR reads were re-called with MiXCR into one record per CDR3 protein. The data contain 350,000 to 450,000 distinct CDR3 sequences, 20% to 25% of them seen just once; the ten biggest clones take up around 3%. Sequences were obtained from peripheral blood. Source of these receptors: a woman between 18 and 30 years old with stable Graves' hyperthyroidism.

Ten or more counts support this clonotype. The chain joins TRBV20-1 to TRBJ2-4; 10 nucleotides match TRBD1. The CDR3 spans 18 residues. J was trimmed by 0 bases and V by 6 bases; bases with no gene match: 14. Germline V gene data show CDR1 as DFQATT and CDR2 as SNEGSKA (reference sequence). CDR3 protein: CSATPDRGPSLAKNIQYF. CDR3 DNA sequence: TGCAGTGCAACCCCCGACAGGGGGCCATCCTTAGCCAAAAACATTCAGTACTTC.

The sample holds many counts of this clonotype. This chain connects TRBV20-1 to TRBJ1-1; D not resolved. CDR1 DFQATT and CDR2 SNEGSKA come from the germline V gene (reference sequence). With 1 base removed from V and 0 bases from J, the gap between germline ends came to 6 bases. The CDR3 has 13 residues. The CDR3 here is CSARVDLNTEAFF. The CDR3 DNA reads as TGCAGTGCTAGAGTGGACTTGAACACTGAAGCTTTCTTT.

This sequence joins TRBV3-1 and TRBJ1-5, with 10 positions matching TRBD1. This CDR3 is built from 14 residues. Germline V gene sequence: CDR1 LGHDT, CDR2 YNNKEL (reference sequence). V dropped 3 bases and J dropped 6; count of bases not matched to a gene: 2. The CDR3, as DNA: TGTGCCAGCAGCCACGACAGGGGGCGTCAGCCCCAGCATTTT. This sequence encodes CASSHDRGRQPQHF.

Ten or more counts support this clonotype. This chain connects TRBV20-1 to TRBJ1-2, with D perhaps TRBD1 (5 bases). This CDR3 is 17 amino acids long. V was clipped by 0 bases and J by 7 bases, with 24 bases between them. Germline V gives CDR1 DFQATT, CDR2 SNEGSKA (reference sequence). CDR3 nucleotide sequence: TGCAGTGCTAGAGATTACCGGGGGACTACCCCTATGGTTGGCTACACCTTC. Encoded protein: CSARDYRGTTPMVGYTF.

At least ten counts were recorded for this clonotype. V is TRBV7-9 and J is TRBJ2-5; D might be TRBD1 or TRBD2, each matching 5 bases. From germline, CDR1 is SEHNR and CDR2 FQNEAQ (reference sequence). Trimming pared 5 bases from V and 2 bases from J, leaving 15 bases between. This CDR3 has 15 amino acids. The CDR3 spells CASSPFGDGQETQYF. DNA for the CDR3: TGTGCCAGCAGCCCTTTCGGGGACGGTCAAGAGACCCAGTACTTC.

This clonotype was detected ten times or more. The chain employs TRBV19 and TRBJ2-7, with TRBD2 matching 8 bases. Losses at the gene ends were 4 bases for V and 7 bases for J; bases not matched to a gene: 9. Germline V CDR1 and CDR2: LNHDA, SQIVND (reference sequence). The CDR3 contains 14 residues. The chain's CDR3 is CASSTLAAQREQYF. The DNA for the CDR3 is TGTGCCAGTAGTACACTAGCGGCCCAACGGGAGCAGTACTTC. Complete variable domain (other parts from reference TRBV19 and TRBJ2-7): DGGITQSPKYLFRKEGQNVTLSCEQNLNHDAMYWYRQDPGQGLRLIYYSQIVNDFQKGDIAEGYSVSREKKESFPLTVTSAQKNPTAFYLCASSTLAAQREQYFGPGTRLTVT.

This clonotype came up many times. V usage is TRBV19 and J usage is TRBJ1-5; D is unresolved. Between the trimmed V and J ends, which lost 5 bases and 0 bases, there was a span of 8 bases. The CDR3 has 14 amino acids. Germline CDR1 LNHDA, CDR2 SQIVND (reference sequence). The CDR3, as DNA: TGTGCCAGTAGTGCGGCCTATAGCAATCAGCCCCAGCATTTT. It translates to CASSAAYSNQPQHF.

For the CDR3, the DNA is TGTGCCAGCAACTTCGGGACAGGGGTTTCCAAGTCACCCCTCCACTTT. It specifies CASNFGTGVSKSPLHF. This chain joins TRBV6-1 and TRBJ1-6; 10 bases are a match to TRBD1. V was pared by 7 bases and J by 10 bases, with 13 bases of the junction left unmatched. Looked up from germline, CDR1 is MNHNS and CDR2 is SASEGT. The CDR3 is 16 residues long.

This clonotype was counted ten times or more. The genes are TRBV6-7 and TRBJ1-1; TRBD1 is a possible D gene (6 bases). TRBV6-7 is treated as an ORF (open reading frame) with a function not yet certain. The CDR3 runs 13 residues. Trimming took off 9 bases at V and 1 base at J, with 12 bases between the two ends. CDR3 amino acids: CARGDTPNTEAFF. For the CDR3, the DNA is TGTGCCAGGGGGGACACCCCGAACACTGAAGCTTTCTTT.

This clonotype was seen many times. V is TRBV9 and J is TRBJ2-2, with D unresolved. In germline, CDR1 is SGDLS, CDR2 YYNGEE. Trimming removed 0 bases from V and 6 bases from J, with 6 bases in between. The CDR3 runs 13 residues. The CDR3 DNA sequence: TGTGCCAGCAGCGTAGGGGTTTCCGGGGAGCTGTTTTTT. Its protein product is CASSVGVSGELFF.

V and J are TRBV20-1 and TRBJ2-7, with TRBD2 identical over 8 bases. Looked up from germline, CDR1 is DFQATT and CDR2 is SNEGSKA (reference sequence). The length of the CDR3 is 14 residues. Trimming at V came to 2 bases and at J to 5 bases, leaving 8 bases not matched to a gene. CDR3 coding DNA: TGCAGTGCTAGACTAAGCGGGAGTACCGACGAGCAGTACTTC. As protein: CSARLSGSTDEQYF.

The sample holds many counts of this clonotype. The chain has TRBV6-1 and TRBJ1-5; D is unclear. V was shortened by 2 bases and J by 9 bases, with 11 bases between the two germline ends. The length of the CDR3 is 13 residues. The germline V gene encodes CDR1 MNHNS and CDR2 SASEGT. The chain's CDR3 is CASSELGKGPQHF. For the CDR3, the DNA is TGTGCCAGCAGTGAATTGGGGAAGGGGCCCCAGCATTTT.

The sample holds many counts of this clonotype. This chain uses TRBV2 with TRBJ1-1; no clear D gene. The CDR3 extends over 13 amino acids. CDR1 SNHLY and CDR2 FYNNEI come from the germline V gene. V was clipped by 6 bases and J by 4 bases, with 12 bases between them. The CDR3 DNA reads TGTGCCAGCAGGCCCACCGGACTCACTGAAGCTTTCTTT. It is translated as CASRPTGLTEAFF.

The gene calls are TRBV5-1 and TRBJ2-7; possible D gene TRBD2, 6 bases. The germline V gene has CDR1 SGHRS and CDR2 YFSETQ. The length of the CDR3 is 14 residues. The V and J ends lost 0 bases and 10 bases respectively, with 17 bases between them. The CDR3: CASSLVVGGGDQYF. The CDR3 DNA follows: TGCGCCAGCAGCTTGGTGGTCGGGGGAGGTGATCAGTACTTC.

This clonotype was seen just once. The chain combines TRBV27 with TRBJ1-1; D gene unclear. The CDR3 is 11 residues long. Germline-derived CDR1 and CDR2 are MNHEY and SMNVEV (reference sequence). The V and J ends lost 5 bases and 4 bases respectively, with 5 bases between them. Written as DNA, the CDR3 is TGTGCCAGCAGTGGGTCCACTGAAGCTTTCTTT. Encoded protein: CASSGSTEAFF.

This sequence joins TRBV27 and TRBJ1-5; 11 bases are shared with TRBD1. CDR3 size: 16 residues. Germline lookup yields CDR1 MNHEY and CDR2 SMNVEV (reference sequence). V shed 5 bases, J shed 1 base, and the junction held 4 bases outside the gene matches. The CDR3 DNA is TGTGCCAGCAGTAGGACAGGGGGCCGGAGCAATCAGCCCCAGCATTTT. It yields the protein CASSRTGGRSNQPQHF.

This clonotype was observed at least ten times. The rearrangement links TRBV30 to TRBJ1-3; TRBD1 is a possible D gene (5 bases). V was pared by 5 bases and J by 8 bases, with 13 bases between. The CDR3 contains 12 residues. Germline V lookup: CDR1 GTSNPN, CDR2 SVGIG (reference sequence). The CDR3 DNA reads TGTGCCTGGGGGGGTTATTCCCACACCATATATTTT. Its protein product is CAWGGYSHTIYF.

This clonotype was counted ten times or more. V and J are TRBV7-2 and TRBJ2-5; TRBD2 agrees at 12 bases. Germline V gives CDR1 SGHTA, CDR2 FQGNSA. There are 16 residues in the CDR3. Trimming removed 6 bases from V and 5 bases from J; junction bases left unmatched: 10. CDR3 loop: CASRLTSGSPRETQYF. Written as DNA, the CDR3 is TGTGCCAGCAGATTGACTAGCGGGAGCCCACGGGAGACCCAGTACTTC.

The chain combines TRBV25-1 with TRBJ1-6; D possibly corresponds to TRBD1 (5 bases). V was pared by 6 bases and J by 5 bases, with 11 bases between. Germline CDR1 MGHDK, CDR2 SYGVNS. CDR3 size: 14 residues. This CDR3 reads CASRSRGHNSPLHF. The CDR3 region has the DNA TGTGCCAGCAGATCCCGGGGCCATAATTCACCCCTCCACTTT. Full variable domain (outside the CDR3, taken from reference TRBV25-1 and TRBJ1-6): EADIYQTPRYLVIGTGKKITLECSQTMGHDKMYWYQQDPGMELHLIHYSYGVNSTEKGDLSSESTVSRIRTEHFPLTLESARPSHTSQYLCASRSRGHNSPLHFGNGTRLTVT.

The V gene is TRBV4-1, the J gene TRBJ2-7; D might be TRBD2 (5 bases). This CDR3 has 18 residues. From germline, CDR1 is MGHRA and CDR2 YSYEKL. With 0 bases removed from V and 2 bases from J, the gap between germline ends came to 20 bases. The CDR3 sequence: CASSQERVGATVTYEQYF. Written as DNA, the CDR3 is TGCGCCAGCAGCCAAGAGAGGGTAGGTGCGACGGTGACCTACGAGCAGTACTTC.

This clonotype was recorded at least ten times. The chain recombines TRBV6-5 with TRBJ1-3; D ambiguous. Germline CDR1 reads MNHEY; CDR2 reads SVGAGI. V was cut by 4 bases and J by 5 bases, with 15 bases left in between. The CDR3 spans 15 residues. CDR3 coding DNA: TGTGCCAGCAGTTTGGTCGGTGAGGGTAGAAACACCATATATTTT. Its translation is CASSLVGEGRNTIYF.

This clonotype came up many times. The junction differs from germline at one of its ends, possibly a read error. This chain uses TRBV4-1 with TRBJ2-7; the D is unclear. The CDR3 runs 11 residues. Germline V CDR1 and CDR2: MGHRA, YSYEKL. CDR3 amino acids: CASSQSYEQYF. Written as DNA, the CDR3 is TGTGCCAGCAGCCAATCCTACGAGCAGTACTTC.

This clonotype was counted ten times or more. The chain links TRBV5-1 to TRBJ2-7; TRBD1 agrees at 12 bases. CDR3 length: 16 amino acids. Germline V lookup: CDR1 SGHRS, CDR2 YFSETQ. Unmatched junction bases numbered 7, after V lost 4 bases and J lost 2 bases. CDR3 DNA sequence: TGCGCCAGCAGCCTAGGGGGACAGGGGGCACCCTACGAGCAGTACTTC. Protein sequence: CASSLGGQGAPYEQYF.

The chain links TRBV28 to TRBJ2-7; D uncertain. CDR1 is MDHEN and CDR2 is SYDVKM in the germline V gene. The CDR3 totals 14 residues. Trimming left V 5 bases short and J 5 bases short, with 16 bases between. The CDR3 DNA reads TGTGCCAGCAGTCTTTCGCCTTTTGGTGACGAGCAGTACTTC. Protein sequence: CASSLSPFGDEQYF.

This clonotype was seen at least ten times. This chain joins TRBV29-1 and TRBJ2-7; D might be TRBD2 (5 bases). Trimming removed 1 base from V and 2 bases from J, with 12 bases in between. CDR1 is SQVTM, CDR2 ANQGSEA, per germline. This CDR3 region has 14 residues. In nucleotides, the CDR3 is TGCAGCGTTGAAGGGGCGGGTGCAGCCTACGAGCAGTACTTC. This codes for CSVEGAGAAYEQYF.

The sample holds many counts of this clonotype. The chain uses TRBV12-3 or TRBV12-4 and TRBJ1-6; D uncertain. The CDR3 has 15 residues. Trimming stripped 5 bases from V and 10 bases from J, with 18 bases between. In DNA form, the CDR3 reads TGTGCCAGCAGTCTGCCCGGGTCCCTAGAATCACCCCTCCACTTT. Amino acids: CASSLPGSLESPLHF.

J is TRBJ2-6 and V is TRBV6-1; no firm D call. CDR3 length equals 14 residues. The germline gives CDR1 MNHNS, CDR2 SASEGT. V lost 1 base and J lost 5, with 6 bases in between. The CDR3 bases are TGTGCCAGCAGTGAAGAGGTTAGGGCCAACGTCCTGACTTTC. It encodes CASSEEVRANVLTF.